Listed here are 3 T cell receptor beta chains from one sample, sequenced in a study of tumor-infiltrating lymphocytes in primary liver carcinoma. Total RNA and DNA came together from approximately 20-30 mg of bulk tissue without cell sorting. Production of TCR beta cDNA used approximately 480 ng total RNA together with a constant-region primer. Libraries for TCR beta were built through three nested multiplex PCR rounds, which together made up a slightly modified ARM-PCR procedure. Each of the first two PCR rounds ran approximately 11 cycles with TRBV1-TRBV30 forward and C-beta reverse primers. TCRdb processed the multiplex PCR reads anew with MiXCR; each CDR3 protein has one entry. The sample lists about 120,000 distinct CDR3 sequences, 65% occurring once. Material: liver tumor tissue from sampling region 1. Specified subset: tumor region T1, superior pole. The source is a woman between 55 and 75 years old with primary liver carcinoma and hepatitis B virus infection.

A word on this clonotype: A read error may be the cause here, since a much bigger clone is one base away. The chain recombines TRBV4-1 with TRBJ2-6; the D call may be TRBD1 or TRBD2 (5 bases each). This CDR3 comprises 17 residues. Germline CDR1 and CDR2: MGHRA and YSYEKL. As DNA, the CDR3 is TGCGCCAGCAGCCAAGACAGGGACGGGTCTGGGGCCAAGGTCCTGACTTTC. Protein sequence: CASSQDRDGSGAKVLTF.

In regard to this clonotype: Being one base from a much bigger clone, this may be a read error. The chain joins TRBV6-1 to TRBJ1-1; D not certain. Trimming stripped 10 bases from V and 4 bases from J, with 16 bases between. This CDR3 has 13 residues. The germline CDR1 and CDR2 sequences are MNHNS and SASEGT. As DNA, the CDR3 is TGTGCCACTCGTGGGCGGTTGATCACTGAAGCTTTCTTT. This encodes CATRGRLITEAFF.

As regards this clonotype: A read error may be the cause here, since a much bigger clone is one base away. The chain combines TRBV6-5 with TRBJ2-5, with D possibly TRBD1 on 5 matching bases. The CDR3 has 14 amino acids. V was clipped by 5 bases and J by 4 bases, with 14 bases between them. Germline CDR1 and CDR2: MNHEY and SVGAGI. CDR3 sequence: CASSTTGMGETQYF. The CDR3 coding sequence is TGTGCCAGCAGTACTACAGGAATGGGAGAGACCCAGTACTTC.